A single sample is the source of the 22 T cell receptor beta chains below, sequenced in a study of control samples from healthy donors and cancer patients. Some clones are missing from TCRdb's copy, which holds only in-frame ones; the method was immunoSEQ multiplex PCR. The sample holds under 200,000 clones; just under 95% are singletons and the top ten take about 8.5%. Sequenced material: blood. The source of these receptors is a woman aged 40 to 55 in good health.

J is TRBJ2-7 and V is TRBV7-2; 10 bases agree with TRBD1. The V segment lost 1 base and the J segment 3 bases; nucleotides outside the gene matches: 3. Germline V lookup: CDR1 SGHTA, CDR2 FQGNSA. The CDR3 is 15 amino acids. DNA of the CDR3: TGTGCCAGCAGCTTAGGGGGACAGGGGATCTACGAGCAGTACTTC. This translates into CASSLGGQGIYEQYF.

The sample holds one count of this clone. The genes are TRBV18 and TRBJ2-7; the D gene is possibly TRBD1 (6 bases). Looked up from germline, CDR1 is KGHSH and CDR2 is LQKENI. This CDR3 is 13 amino acids long. The V end lost 6 bases, the J end lost 2 bases, and 11 bases lay between the germline ends. CDR3 protein: CASSHRDPYEQYF. The DNA of the CDR3 is TGTGCCAGCTCCCACAGGGATCCCTACGAGCAGTACTTC.

This chain joins TRBV19 and TRBJ1-2; a weak D match, TRBD1 (5 bases). V lost 3 bases, J lost 6 bases, and 11 bases lay in between. CDR3 length equals 13 residues. Germline CDR1 reads LNHDA; CDR2 reads SQIVND (reference sequence). Here the CDR3 DNA reads TGTGCCAGTAGTATTCAAGGGGTTCATGGCTACACCTTC. Translating gives CASSIQGVHGYTF.

This sequence joins TRBV18 and TRBJ2-7, with 7 bases matching TRBD2. The germline V gene encodes CDR1 KGHSH and CDR2 LQKENI. CDR3 length: 15 residues. With 2 bases clipped from V and 2 bases from J, the junction kept 6 bases outside the gene matches. In DNA, the CDR3 is TGTGCCAGCTCACCAGCCAGCGGGGAGCCCTACGAGCAGTACTTC. Translated: CASSPASGEPYEQYF.

In nucleotides, the CDR3 is TGTGCCAGCAGCTTAGCATCTCTAGCCAAAAACATTCAGTACTTC. Its translation is CASSLASLAKNIQYF. The chain has TRBV13 and TRBJ2-4, with no clear D. Trimming left V 1 base short and J 0 bases short, with 7 bases between. Germline loops: CDR1 PRHDT, CDR2 FYEKMQ (reference sequence). This CDR3 has 15 amino acids.

V and J are TRBV7-2 and TRBJ1-4, with TRBD1 matching 9 bases. Trimming cost V 5 bases and J 0 bases; bases outside gene matches: 7. CDR1 and CDR2 from the germline V gene are SGHTA and FQGNSA. The CDR3 is 17 amino acids. CDR3 in amino acids: CASSGGTGYATNEKLFF. The CDR3 DNA reads TGTGCCAGCAGCGGGGGGACAGGGTACGCAACTAATGAAAAACTGTTTTTT. Full variable domain (missing parts from reference TRBV7-2 and TRBJ1-4): GAGVSQSPSNKVTEKGKDVELRCDPISGHTALYWYRQSLGQGLEFLIYFQGNSAPDKSGLPSDRFSAERTGGSVSTLTIQRTQQEDSAVYLCASSGGTGYATNEKLFFGSGTQLSVL.

This sequence joins TRBV27 and TRBJ2-5, with D perhaps matching TRBD2 (6 bases). The germline CDR1 and CDR2 sequences are MNHEY and SMNVEV (reference sequence). The CDR3 length is 15 residues. The V and J ends lost 5 bases and 2 bases respectively, with 15 bases between them. This CDR3 is CASSPEGMPQETQYF. The CDR3 nucleotides read TGTGCCAGCAGTCCGGAGGGGATGCCACAAGAGACCCAGTACTTC.

This chain links TRBV5-1 with TRBJ2-2; D may be TRBD1 or TRBD2 (6 bases each). Germline assignment: CDR1 SGHRS and CDR2 YFSETQ. V was shortened by 4 bases and J by 0 bases, with 10 bases between the two germline ends. The CDR3 sequence is 15 residues long. As DNA, the CDR3 is TGCGCCAGCAGCGCGGGACAAGCGAACACCGGGGAGCTGTTTTTT. This encodes CASSAGQANTGELFF.

DNA for the CDR3: TGTGCCAGCAGCGGGAGGGAAGGGGGATACGAGCAGTACTTC. Amino acid sequence: CASSGREGGYEQYF. This chain uses TRBV9 with TRBJ2-7; either TRBD1 or TRBD2 may fit D (6 bases each). The V gene lost 3 bases and the J gene lost 4 bases, with 14 bases spanning the gap. Germline CDR1 reads SGDLS; CDR2 reads YYNGEE. The CDR3 totals 14 residues.

The chain carries TRBV19 and TRBJ2-7; the match to TRBD2 covers 13 bases. Losses at the gene ends were 4 bases for V and 2 bases for J; bases not matched to a gene: 5. CDR1 and CDR2 (germline): LNHDA, SQIVND (reference sequence). The CDR3 has 16 amino acids. The CDR3 protein is CASSTEGTSGTYEQYF. Here the CDR3 DNA reads TGTGCCAGTAGTACCGAGGGGACTAGCGGGACCTACGAGCAGTACTTC.

The rearrangement joins TRBV29-1 to TRBJ1-1, with 10 positions matching TRBD1. This CDR3 region has 11 residues. V was pared by 6 bases and J by 5 bases, with 0 bases of the junction left unmatched. Germline V gene data show CDR1 as SQVTM and CDR2 as ANQGSEA. CDR3 nucleotides: TGCAGCGTGGGACAGGGGACTGAAGCTTTCTTT. It translates to CSVGQGTEAFF.

Written as DNA, the CDR3 is TGCAGCGTAAATCTCCCCCACCGCACAGATACGCAGTATTTT. Its protein product is CSVNLPHRTDTQYF. The chain recombines TRBV29-1 with TRBJ2-3; D is unclear. The CDR3 runs to 14 residues. The V end lost 6 bases, the J end lost 1 base, and 14 bases lay between the germline ends. Germline assignment: CDR1 SQVTM and CDR2 ANQGSEA.

The chain recombines TRBV19 with TRBJ1-5; D remains ambiguous. The CDR3 covers 14 residues. V lost 3 bases to trimming and J lost 6 bases, with 12 bases between them. Germline CDR1 and CDR2: LNHDA and SQIVND (reference sequence). CDR3 amino acids: CASSMVGVRQPQHF. DNA of the CDR3: TGTGCCAGTAGTATGGTCGGGGTACGTCAGCCCCAGCATTTT.

The chain has TRBV9 and TRBJ2-5; the D call may be TRBD1 or TRBD2 (6 bases each). CDR3 length equals 17 residues. V lost 3 bases and J 1 base, leaving 19 bases between the germline ends. Germline V gives CDR1 SGDLS, CDR2 YYNGEE. This CDR3 is CASSGGAGTNRQETQYF. Here the CDR3 DNA reads TGTGCCAGCAGCGGGGGGGCCGGGACCAACCGCCAAGAGACCCAGTACTTC.

On this clone itself: Other DNA sequences in the sample encode the same CDR3. The chain couples TRBV5-6 to TRBJ1-2; 12 bases align to TRBD1. J gave up 5 bases and V 4 bases, and 9 bases lay outside the gene matches. Germline CDR1 and CDR2: SGHDT and YYEEEE. The CDR3 contains 16 residues. The CDR3 sequence is CASSLSGTGGLYGYTF. In nucleotides, the CDR3 is TGTGCCAGCAGCCTGTCCGGGACAGGGGGCTTGTATGGCTACACCTTC.

This sequence joins TRBV27 and TRBJ1-5; TRBD1 is a possible D gene (6 bases). V was shortened by 0 bases and J by 7 bases, with 16 bases between the two germline ends. Germline V CDR1 and CDR2: MNHEY, SMNVEV (reference sequence). The CDR3 is 16 amino acids. The CDR3 protein is CASSLSATGFRQPQHF. The CDR3 nucleotides are TGTGCCAGCAGTTTATCGGCTACAGGGTTTCGCCAGCCCCAGCATTTT.

The chain is built from TRBV6-2 or TRBV6-3 and TRBJ1-2; perhaps TRBD1 as D (5 bases). The germline V and J ends were trimmed by 4 bases and 0 bases, with 12 bases remaining between them. The CDR3 runs 15 residues. CDR1 MNHEY and CDR2 SVGEGT come from the germline V gene. In DNA, the CDR3 is TGTGCCAGCAGTTTGAACAGGCGAACTAACTATGGCTACACCTTC. Translating it yields CASSLNRRTNYGYTF.

The gene calls are TRBV27 and TRBJ2-7, with 9 positions matching TRBD2. The CDR3 covers 15 residues. From germline, CDR1 is MNHEY and CDR2 SMNVEV (reference sequence). The ends lost 4 bases at V and 3 bases at J; junction bases unmatched: 7. DNA for the CDR3: TGTGCCAGCAGTTATTTTAGCGGGAGCAGCTACGAGCAGTACTTC. Its protein product is CASSYFSGSSYEQYF.

J is TRBJ2-1 and V is TRBV5-6; D gene ambiguous. V lost 4 bases and J lost 6, with 14 bases in between. This CDR3 is built from 14 residues. Germline-derived CDR1 and CDR2 are SGHDT and YYEEEE. The CDR3 coding sequence is TGTGCCAGCAGCCAATGGAATAGAGGCAATGAGCAGTTCTTC. Its protein product is CASSQWNRGNEQFF.

The rearrangement uses TRBV10-3 and TRBJ1-1; tentatively, D is TRBD1 (6 bases). Germline V CDR1 and CDR2: ENHRY, SYGVKD. The length of the CDR3 is 18 residues. V was cut by 3 bases and J by 1 base, with 21 bases left in between. CDR3 residues: CAISDNTRRGVTNTEAFF. The CDR3 DNA sequence: TGTGCCATCAGTGATAACACTCGGAGGGGGGTGACGAACACTGAAGCTTTCTTT.

This chain connects TRBV9 to TRBJ1-6; 10 nucleotides match TRBD1. The germline V gene has CDR1 SGDLS and CDR2 YYNGEE. Trimming removed 1 base from V and 3 bases from J; junction bases left unmatched: 4. The CDR3 is 17 amino acids. CDR3 loop: CASSVFGTGVYNSPLHF. In DNA form, the CDR3 reads TGTGCCAGCAGCGTATTCGGGACAGGGGTCTATAATTCACCCCTCCACTTT.

Here the CDR3 reads CASSSRQVAQNTEAFF. CDR3 DNA: TGTGCCAGCAGCTCGCGGCAGGTTGCCCAGAATACTGAAGCTTTCTTT. The rearrangement links TRBV7-2 to TRBJ1-1; D is unclear. Trimming removed 4 bases from V and 5 bases from J, with 20 bases in between. Looked up from germline, CDR1 is SGHTA and CDR2 is FQGNSA. The CDR3 consists of 16 residues. The complete variable domain, with remaining parts taken from reference TRBV7-2 and TRBJ1-1, reads GAGVSQSPSNKVTEKGKDVELRCDPISGHTALYWYRQSLGQGLEFLIYFQGNSAPDKSGLPSDRFSAERTGGSVSTLTIQRTQQEDSAVYLCASSSRQVAQNTEAFFGQGTRLTVV.